Reported below is one T cell receptor beta chain. Unmatched junction bases numbered 13, after V lost 5 bases and J lost 3 bases. The CDR3 runs 17 residues. Germline-derived CDR1 and CDR2 are PRHDT and FYEKMQ (reference sequence). The data were taken from a study of T cells in Graves' hyperthyroidism and ophthalmopathy. The CDR3 regions of TCR beta were amplified from RNA transcripts. Researchers ran a first-round RT-PCR on the TCR CDR3 using the HTBI primer set. MiXCR, applied by TCRdb to the multiplex PCR reads, yields one record per CDR3 protein. Counted here are hundreds of thousands of distinct CDR3 sequences, 15% to 20% occurring once; the ten biggest clones make up 17%.

V usage is TRBV13 and J usage is TRBJ2-7; the match to TRBD1 covers 10 bases. The sequence was obtained from a young woman with Graves' ophthalmopathy. The source material was blood. CDR3 amino acids: CASSQRRDRGPNYEQYF. In DNA, the CDR3 is TGTGCCAGCAGCCAACGCCGGGACAGGGGCCCCAACTACGAGCAGTACTTC.